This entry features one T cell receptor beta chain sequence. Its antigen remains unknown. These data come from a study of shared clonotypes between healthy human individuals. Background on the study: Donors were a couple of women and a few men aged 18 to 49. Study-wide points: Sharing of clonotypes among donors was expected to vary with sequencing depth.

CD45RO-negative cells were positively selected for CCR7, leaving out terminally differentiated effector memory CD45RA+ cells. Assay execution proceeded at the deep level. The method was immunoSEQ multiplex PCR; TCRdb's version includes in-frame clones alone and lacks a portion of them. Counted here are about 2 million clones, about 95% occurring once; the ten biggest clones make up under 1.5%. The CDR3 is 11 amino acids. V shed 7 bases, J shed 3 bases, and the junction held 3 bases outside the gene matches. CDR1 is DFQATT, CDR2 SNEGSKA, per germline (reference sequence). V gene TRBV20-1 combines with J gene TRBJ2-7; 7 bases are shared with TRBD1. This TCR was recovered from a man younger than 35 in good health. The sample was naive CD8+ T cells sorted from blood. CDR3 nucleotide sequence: TGCAGTGTTCACAGGGGCTACGAGCAGTACTTC. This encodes CSVHRGYEQYF.